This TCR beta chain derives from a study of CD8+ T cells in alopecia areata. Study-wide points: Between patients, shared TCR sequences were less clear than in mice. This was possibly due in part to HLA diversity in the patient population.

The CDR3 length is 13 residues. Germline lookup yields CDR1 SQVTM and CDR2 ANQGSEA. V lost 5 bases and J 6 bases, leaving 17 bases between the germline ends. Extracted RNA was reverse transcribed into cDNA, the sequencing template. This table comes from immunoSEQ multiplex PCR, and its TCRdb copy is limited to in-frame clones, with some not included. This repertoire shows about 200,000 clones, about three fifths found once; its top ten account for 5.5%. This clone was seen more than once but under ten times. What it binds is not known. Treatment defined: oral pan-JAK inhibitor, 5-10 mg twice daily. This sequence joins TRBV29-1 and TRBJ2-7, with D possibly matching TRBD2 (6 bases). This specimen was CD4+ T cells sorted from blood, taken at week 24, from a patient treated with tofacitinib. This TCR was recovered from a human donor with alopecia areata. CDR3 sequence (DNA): TGCAGCGTTTTTGTGGGAGGTATTCTCGAGCAGTACTTC. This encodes CSVFVGGILEQYF.